This TCR beta chain is drawn from a study of blood T cell repertoires in COVID-19. Background on the study: Researchers got acute and convalescent COVID-19 samples from the United States, Italy and Spain. PBMCs, B-cell-depleted T cells, or T cells provided the cDNA or gDNA that made up the material.

The repertoire was sequenced with immunoSEQ multiplex PCR; TCRdb's copy has only in-frame clones and lacks some. Found here are roughly 260,000 clones, 75% to 95% of them singletons; the top ten hold around 2.5%. The ends were cut back, 4 bases at V and 0 bases at J, with 4 bases in the middle. This CDR3 is 13 amino acids long. CDR1 is LGHDT, CDR2 YNNKEL, per germline (reference sequence). Remarks on this clone: Other DNA sequences in this specimen translate into the identical CDR3.

The genes are TRBV3-1 (or the pseudogene TRBV3-2) and TRBJ1-3; D is undetermined. This sequence was found in a person between 18 and 30 years old with COVID-19, enrolled during active disease. The specimen sequenced was peripheral blood. The CDR3 loop reads CASSPGSGNTIYF. Written as DNA, the CDR3 is TGTGCCAGCAGCCCCGGCTCTGGAAACACCATATATTTT.